The 15 T cell receptor beta chains reported below all come from one sample, sequenced in a study of blood T cell repertoires in COVID-19. Measured with immunoSEQ multiplex PCR; TCRdb has only the in-frame clones, and not every one. Among around 100,000 clones listed, about 80% were seen once. Material for sequencing was peripheral blood. Receptors originate from a woman aged 65 to 85 with acute or convalescent COVID-19.

V gene TRBV9 combines with J gene TRBJ1-1; a possible D gene is TRBD1 (5 bases). The CDR3 is 14 amino acids. Germline CDR1 reads SGDLS; CDR2 reads YYNGEE. V was cut by 3 bases and J by 0 bases, with 9 bases left in between. The CDR3 region has the DNA TGTGCCAGCAGCGAGGGACTTTTGAACACTGAAGCTTTCTTT. This codes for CASSEGLLNTEAFF.

This clone was observed a handful of times. This chain uses TRBV5-1 with TRBJ1-1; 7 positions agree with TRBD1. The germline V gene encodes CDR1 SGHRS and CDR2 YFSETQ. The trim removed 0 bases at V and 5 bases at J, leaving 7 bases unmatched. CDR3 length: 15 residues. This chain's CDR3 is CASSLVIGQDTEAFF. The DNA for the CDR3 is TGCGCCAGCAGCTTGGTTATAGGACAGGATACTGAAGCTTTCTTT.

The V call is TRBV6-5, the J call TRBJ1-6, with D perhaps matching TRBD1 (5 bases). The V end was cut by 8 bases, the J end by 5 bases, with 7 bases between. CDR1 is MNHEY and CDR2 is SVGAGI in the germline V gene. The CDR3 consists of 12 residues. The CDR3 DNA reads TGTGCCAGCCAGGGAAATAATTCACCCCTCCACTTT. It encodes CASQGNNSPLHF.

The chain recombines TRBV7-2 with TRBJ1-5; 7 nucleotides match TRBD1. The V and J ends lost 6 bases and 5 bases, in that order; junction bases with no gene match: 7. Germline CDR1 and CDR2: SGHTA and FQGNSA. The CDR3 has 14 amino acids. CDR3 bases: TGTGCCAGCAGACCAGACAGGGCGGATCAGCCCCAGCATTTT. Translated: CASRPDRADQPQHF.

The chain carries TRBV3-1 (or the pseudogene TRBV3-2) and TRBJ1-1; D gene ambiguous. The germline gives CDR1 LGHDT, CDR2 YNNKEL (reference sequence). This CDR3 comprises 12 residues. The germline V and J ends were trimmed by 0 bases and 10 bases, with 9 bases remaining between them. The chain's CDR3 is CASSQEPGGAFF. CDR3 coding DNA: TGTGCCAGCAGCCAAGAGCCTGGCGGAGCTTTCTTT.

This clone was seen a handful of times. The gene calls are TRBV10-2 and TRBJ1-1; D possibly corresponds to TRBD1 (6 bases). Germline CDR1 WSHSY, CDR2 SAAADI. The CDR3 has 14 amino acids. Trimming pared 6 bases from V and 1 base from J, leaving 12 bases between. CDR3: CASSTIQGNTEAFF. The CDR3 DNA reads as TGCGCCAGCAGCACCATACAGGGGAACACTGAAGCTTTCTTT.

The chain links TRBV3-1 (or the pseudogene TRBV3-2) to TRBJ2-3, with 8 bases lining up with TRBD2. The trim removed 0 bases at V and 4 bases at J, leaving 6 bases unmatched. This CDR3 is built from 16 residues. Germline CDR1 LGHDT, CDR2 YNNKEL (reference sequence). In DNA form, the CDR3 reads TGTGCCAGCAGCCAAGATTACGGCGGGGGGCCAGATACGCAGTATTTT. Protein: CASSQDYGGGPDTQYF.

The rearrangement links TRBV6-5 to TRBJ2-7, with TRBD1 matching 12 bases. Germline CDR1 reads MNHEY; CDR2 reads SVGAGI. The CDR3 has 15 residues. V dropped 2 bases and J dropped 7; count of bases not matched to a gene: 6. The CDR3 DNA is TGTGCCAGCAGTTACCCGGGACAGGGGGCGGTTGAGCAGTACGTC. Its protein is CASSYPGQGAVEQYV.

The gene calls are TRBV5-4 and TRBJ2-3, with D unclear. The germline V gene has CDR1 SGHNT and CDR2 YYREEE (reference sequence). CDR3 length: 14 residues. With 4 bases removed from V and 4 bases from J, the gap between germline ends came to 13 bases. CDR3 DNA: TGTGCCAGCAGCCAACCCCCGGTTGCAGATACGCAGTATTTT. Translation gives CASSQPPVADTQYF.

The rearrangement joins TRBV19 to TRBJ1-5; D gene ambiguous. V lost 0 bases to trimming and J lost 0 bases, with 15 bases between them. Per the germline V gene, CDR1 is LNHDA and CDR2 is SQIVND (reference sequence). The CDR3 contains 18 residues. This CDR3 reads CASSIDLAGYYSNQPQHF. Here the CDR3 DNA reads TGTGCCAGTAGTATAGATCTCGCCGGCTACTATAGCAATCAGCCCCAGCATTTT.

This clone was recorded a few times. The chain uses TRBV5-1 and TRBJ1-1; D ambiguous. V shed 0 bases and J shed 1 base, with 13 bases lying between them. The CDR3 has 16 residues. Germline values: CDR1 SGHRS, CDR2 YFSETQ. This chain's CDR3 is CASSLGSGNPNTEAFF. The CDR3, as DNA: TGCGCCAGCAGCTTGGGGTCCGGGAACCCGAACACTGAAGCTTTCTTT.

V usage is TRBV10-3 and J usage is TRBJ1-4, with D possibly matching TRBD1 (6 bases). Trimming shortened V by 11 bases and J by 6 bases, and 16 bases separated the two germline ends. Germline CDR1 and CDR2: ENHRY and SYGVKD. This CDR3 has 13 residues. As DNA, the CDR3 is TGTGCCGTCCGGGACACACTCTATGAAAAACTGTTTTTT. It is translated as CAVRDTLYEKLFF.

This chain links TRBV19 with TRBJ1-5; 10 nucleotides align to TRBD1. The CDR3 has 18 residues. The V gene's germline CDR1 is LNHDA and CDR2 SQIVND (reference sequence). Losses at the gene ends were 4 bases for V and 2 bases for J; bases not matched to a gene: 11. Here the CDR3 DNA reads TGTGCCAGTAGTAGTAGACAGGGGGCTGGGGTAGGCAATCAGCCCCAGCATTTT. Residues: CASSSRQGAGVGNQPQHF.

The J gene is TRBJ1-2, the V gene TRBV5-8; possibly TRBD1 for D (5 bases). The CDR3 totals 15 residues. Trimming removed 4 bases from V and 8 bases from J, with 21 bases in between. Germline V gives CDR1 SGHTS, CDR2 YDEGEE. The CDR3 coding sequence is TGTGCCAGCAGCCTGGGTTCTAGTGGGGCGAGGGGCTACACCTTC. Amino acids: CASSLGSSGARGYTF.

This chain's CDR3 is CASSLPDRRESDGELFF. The CDR3 DNA reads as TGTGCCAGCAGCCTGCCGGACAGAAGGGAAAGTGACGGGGAGCTGTTTTTT. The chain combines TRBV11-2 with TRBJ2-2; tentative D call: TRBD1 (6 bases). Trimming cost V 5 bases and J 7 bases, with 23 bases left between them. Per germline, CDR1 SGHAT and CDR2 FQNNGV. This CDR3 is built from 17 residues.